These 12 T cell receptor beta chains were all obtained from the same sample, sequenced in a study of identical twins. One entry per CDR3 protein, called by TCRdb with MiXCR from the 5' RACE reads. The table shows 690,000 or so distinct CDR3 sequences, with around 8.6% occurring only once. The same data also contributed to another study, on yellow fever vaccine responses in identical twins.

Sequencing was performed on PBMCs. The receptors shown here come from a woman younger than 30 in good health.

V and J are TRBV4-2 and TRBJ2-7; 11 nucleotides match TRBD2. V was clipped by 0 bases and J by 1 base; unmatched bases: 5. There are 17 residues in the CDR3. Per germline, CDR1 LGHNA and CDR2 YNFKEQ. The CDR3 loop is CASSQEDSGRGSYEQYF. For the CDR3, the DNA is TGTGCCAGCAGCCAAGAAGATAGCGGGAGGGGGTCCTACGAGCAGTACTTC.

This chain uses TRBV7-2 with TRBJ2-3; 16 positions match TRBD2. Looked up from germline, CDR1 is SGHTA and CDR2 is FQGNSA. The V and J ends lost 6 bases and 3 bases, in that order; junction bases with no gene match: 6. The CDR3 has 17 residues. CDR3 DNA: TGTGCCAGCAGGAAGGGACTAGCGGGGGGGCGAACAGATACGCAGTATTTT. It codes for CASRKGLAGGRTDTQYF.

This clonotype was observed a handful of times. V and J are TRBV27 and TRBJ2-3, with 9 bases matching TRBD2. Trimming removed 5 bases from V and 5 bases from J; junction bases left unmatched: 14. Germline V gene data show CDR1 as MNHEY and CDR2 as SMNVEV (reference sequence). The CDR3 covers 17 residues. The CDR3 DNA reads TGTGCCAGCAGTCTGGGGGCCGCGGGGGGGCCTTTAGATACGCAGTATTTT. Its protein product is CASSLGAAGGPLDTQYF.

This clonotype was detected a few times. The V gene is TRBV29-1, the J gene TRBJ2-3; D is undetermined. The CDR3 is 12 amino acids. Germline assignment: CDR1 SQVTM and CDR2 ANQGSEA. The germline V and J ends were trimmed by 4 bases and 0 bases, with 5 bases remaining between them. The CDR3: CSVVASTDTQYF. DNA of the CDR3: TGCAGCGTTGTCGCTAGCACAGATACGCAGTATTTT.

This clonotype was counted a few times. The chain has TRBV29-1 and TRBJ2-2; D is unresolved. V was clipped by 4 bases and J by 0 bases, with 9 bases between them. Germline CDR1 reads SQVTM; CDR2 reads ANQGSEA. This CDR3 has 14 amino acids. CDR3: CSVGRPSNTGELFF. DNA of the CDR3: TGCAGCGTTGGTCGGCCGTCGAACACCGGGGAGCTGTTTTTT.

The genes are TRBV28 and TRBJ2-1, with D possibly being TRBD2 (6 bases). V lost 4 bases to trimming and J lost 8 bases, with 15 bases between them. Looked up from germline, CDR1 is MDHEN and CDR2 is SYDVKM. The CDR3 length is 14 residues. This chain's CDR3 is CASSSNRDWYEQFF. The CDR3 DNA is TGTGCCAGCAGTTCTAACCGGGACTGGTATGAGCAGTTCTTC.

The chain combines TRBV6-5 with TRBJ2-7, with a possible D match to TRBD2 (6 bases). This CDR3 is 11 amino acids long. The germline V gene encodes CDR1 MNHEY and CDR2 SVGAGI. Trimming cost V 2 bases and J 13 bases, with 12 bases left between them. CDR3 sequence (DNA): TGTGCCAGCAGTTACCGGGGGACTGTATACTTC. Translation gives CASSYRGTVYF.

This clonotype was detected many times. J is TRBJ2-2 and V is TRBV5-1, with TRBD2 as a possible D gene (6 bases). This CDR3 is built from 20 residues. V lost 0 bases, J lost 0 bases, and 21 bases lay in between. Germline V lookup: CDR1 SGHRS, CDR2 YFSETQ. The CDR3 is CASSLVISPRRDSNTGELFF. CDR3 bases: TGCGCCAGCAGCTTGGTCATTAGTCCGCGCCGGGACTCGAACACCGGGGAGCTGTTTTTT. Filled out from reference TRBV5-1 and TRBJ2-2, the complete variable domain reads KAGVTQTPRYLIKTRGQQVTLSCSPISGHRSVSWYQQTPGQGLQFLFEYFSETQRNKGNFPGRFSGRQFSNSRSEMNVSTLELGDSALYLCASSLVISPRRDSNTGELFFGEGSRLTVL.

This clonotype was counted only a few times. This sequence joins TRBV18 and TRBJ1-1; a weak D match, TRBD1 (5 bases). V gave up 3 bases and J gave up 4 bases, with 9 bases separating them. Germline CDR1 and CDR2: KGHSH and LQKENI. This CDR3 has 13 residues. The CDR3 DNA follows: TGTGCCAGCTCACCGACAGTGGGCACTGAAGCTTTCTTT. The encoded protein is CASSPTVGTEAFF.

This sequence joins TRBV18 and TRBJ2-2, with 9 bases that match TRBD1. Germline V gene data show CDR1 as KGHSH and CDR2 as LQKENI. The CDR3 consists of 16 residues. V trimming: 3 bases; J trimming: 3 bases; junction bases outside the gene matches: 5. DNA for the CDR3: TGTGCCAGCTCACCGGTTGGGACAGGGCACACCGGGGAGCTGTTTTTT. Translated, it gives CASSPVGTGHTGELFF.

V and J are TRBV28 and TRBJ2-1, with TRBD2 matching 10 bases. Germline V gene sequence: CDR1 MDHEN, CDR2 SYDVKM. Germline trimming cut 5 bases from V and 7 bases from J; bases unmatched to any gene: 8. CDR3 length equals 15 residues. CDR3 amino acids: CASSPSLAGVNEQFF. The CDR3 bases are TGTGCCAGCAGTCCCTCCCTAGCGGGGGTGAATGAGCAGTTCTTC.

This clonotype was seen at least ten times. CDR3 nucleotides: TGCAGTGCTAGAGATTTAGGGAAGGGGCAGACCGGGGAGCTGTTTTTT. This gives the protein CSARDLGKGQTGELFF. This sequence joins TRBV20-1 and TRBJ2-2; weak D call: TRBD1 (5 bases). The V gene's germline CDR1 is DFQATT and CDR2 SNEGSKA (reference sequence). V was pared by 0 bases and J by 5 bases, with 16 bases between. There are 16 residues in the CDR3.